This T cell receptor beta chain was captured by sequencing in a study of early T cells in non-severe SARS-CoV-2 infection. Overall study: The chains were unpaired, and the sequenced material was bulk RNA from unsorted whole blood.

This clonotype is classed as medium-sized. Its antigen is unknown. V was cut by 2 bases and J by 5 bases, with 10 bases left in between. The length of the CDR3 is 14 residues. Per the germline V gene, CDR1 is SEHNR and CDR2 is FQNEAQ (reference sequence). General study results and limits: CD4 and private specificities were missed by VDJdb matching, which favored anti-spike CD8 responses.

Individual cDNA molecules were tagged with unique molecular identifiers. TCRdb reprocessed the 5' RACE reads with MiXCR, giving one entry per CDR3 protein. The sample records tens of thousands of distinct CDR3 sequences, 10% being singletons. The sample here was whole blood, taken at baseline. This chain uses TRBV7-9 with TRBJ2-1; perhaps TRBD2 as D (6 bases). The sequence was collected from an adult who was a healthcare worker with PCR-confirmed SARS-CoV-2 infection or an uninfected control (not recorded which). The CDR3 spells CASSLTGVNNEQFF. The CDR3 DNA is TGTGCCAGCAGCTTAACGGGGGTAAACAATGAGCAGTTCTTC.